This record covers a single T cell receptor beta chain. Antigen specificity is unknown. The data belong to a study of T-cell reconstitution after alpha-beta-depleted transplantation in children. Regarding the study as a whole: Several hundred rapidly expanded clones from non-depleted graft cells reportedly supplied alpha-beta T cells about two months post-transplant. Surviving recipient T cells and thymic progenitors underlay high day-60 TCRbeta diversity in some patients.

V was clipped by 4 bases and J by 5 bases, with 14 bases between them. The CDR3 covers 14 residues. Using unique molecular identifiers, the investigators prepared the TCRbeta library. From the PCR reads, TCRdb called clonotypes with MiXCR, one entry per CDR3 protein. Found here are hundreds of thousands of distinct CDR3 sequences, about 16% of them singletons; the top ten hold around 30%. Sequenced here: PBMCs, mostly from graft donor cells, sampled 360 days after TCRalphabeta/CD19-depleted stem cell transplant. The chain carries TRBV12-3 or TRBV12-4 and TRBJ2-5; TRBD2 is a possible D gene (6 bases). The sequence came from a boy younger than two who had a stem cell transplant for Wiskott-Aldrich syndrome, so the T cells may come from the graft donor. The CDR3 loop reads CASSWVREEETQYF. The CDR3 DNA reads TGTGCCAGCAGTTGGGTGCGGGAAGAGGAGACCCAGTACTTC.